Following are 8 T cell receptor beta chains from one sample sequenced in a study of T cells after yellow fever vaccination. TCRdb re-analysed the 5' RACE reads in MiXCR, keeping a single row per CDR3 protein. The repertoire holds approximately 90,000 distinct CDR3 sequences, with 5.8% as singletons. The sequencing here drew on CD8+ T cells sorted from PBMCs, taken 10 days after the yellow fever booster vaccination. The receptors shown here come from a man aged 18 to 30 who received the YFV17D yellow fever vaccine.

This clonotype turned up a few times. This CDR3 reads CASSRGNTEAFF. The CDR3 DNA is TGTGCCAGCAGTCGAGGGAACACTGAAGCTTTCTTT. The V gene is TRBV12-3 or TRBV12-4, the J gene TRBJ1-1; D not certain. Deletions cut 5 bases from V and 1 base from J, with 5 bases between. The CDR3 covers 12 residues.

CDR3 nucleotides: TGCGCCAGCAGCTTTCCCGACAGCCAAGAGACCCAGTACTTC. This gives the protein CASSFPDSQETQYF. The rearrangement links TRBV5-1 to TRBJ2-5, with D tentatively TRBD1 (5 bases). Trimming took 2 bases from V and 1 from J, leaving 9 bases between them. The CDR3 runs 14 residues. Looked up from germline, CDR1 is SGHRS and CDR2 is YFSETQ.

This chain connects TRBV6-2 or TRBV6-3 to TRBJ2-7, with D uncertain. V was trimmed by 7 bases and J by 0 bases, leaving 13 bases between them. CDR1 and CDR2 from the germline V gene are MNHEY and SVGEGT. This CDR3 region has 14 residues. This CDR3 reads CASTNLGNSYEQYF. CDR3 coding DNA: TGTGCCAGCACCAACCTGGGCAACTCCTACGAGCAGTACTTC.

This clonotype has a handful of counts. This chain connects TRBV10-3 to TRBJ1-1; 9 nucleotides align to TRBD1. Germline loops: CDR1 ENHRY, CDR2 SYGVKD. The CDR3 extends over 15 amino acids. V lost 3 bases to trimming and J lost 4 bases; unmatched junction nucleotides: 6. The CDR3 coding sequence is TGTGCCATCAGTGATTCCCGGACAGGGGTCACTGAAGCTTTCTTT. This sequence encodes CAISDSRTGVTEAFF.

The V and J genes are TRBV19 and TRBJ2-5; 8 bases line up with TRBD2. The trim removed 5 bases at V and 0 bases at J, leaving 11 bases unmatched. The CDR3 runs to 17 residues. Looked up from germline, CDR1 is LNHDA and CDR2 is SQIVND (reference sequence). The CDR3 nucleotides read TGTGCCAGTAGTCCCGTAGAGCGGGGGACGTACCAAGAGACCCAGTACTTC. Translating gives CASSPVERGTYQETQYF.

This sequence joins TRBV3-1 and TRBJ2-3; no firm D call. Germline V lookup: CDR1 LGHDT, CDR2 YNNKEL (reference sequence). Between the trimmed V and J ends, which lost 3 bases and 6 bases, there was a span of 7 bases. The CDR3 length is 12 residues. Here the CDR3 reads CASSQYSDTQYF. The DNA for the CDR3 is TGTGCCAGCAGCCAGTATTCGGATACGCAGTATTTT.

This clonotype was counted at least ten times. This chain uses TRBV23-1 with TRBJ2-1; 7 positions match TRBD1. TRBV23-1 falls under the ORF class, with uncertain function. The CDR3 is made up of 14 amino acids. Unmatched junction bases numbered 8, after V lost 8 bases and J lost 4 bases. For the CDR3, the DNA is TGCGCCAGCCCCGGGACAGCTTTATACAATGAGCAGTTCTTC. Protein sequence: CASPGTALYNEQFF.

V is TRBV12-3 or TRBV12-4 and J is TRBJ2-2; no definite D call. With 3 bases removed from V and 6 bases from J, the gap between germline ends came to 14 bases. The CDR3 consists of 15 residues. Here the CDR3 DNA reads TGTGCCAGCAGTTTCGGCGCCGGAGTGGCCGGGGAGCTGTTTTTT. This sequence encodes CASSFGAGVAGELFF.